A single TCR beta chain is shown here with its context. Its specificity is unknown. The sample is drawn from a study of cytomegalovirus exposure and HLA in healthy donors. Germline assignment: CDR1 SGHTA and CDR2 FQGNSA. V lost 3 bases, J lost 4 bases, and 13 bases stayed unmatched. This CDR3 comprises 17 residues. Primers included in the PCR were 60 Vbeta and 13 Jbeta primers. This table comes from immunoSEQ multiplex PCR, and its TCRdb copy is limited to in-frame clones, with some not included. The data hold some 130,000 clones, with approximately 72% observed a single time. Study-wide results and limits: Most CMV-associated TCR beta chains were later found to appear HLA-restricted. Through in vitro validation, a few CMV-associated chains were shown to be specific for CMV antigens.

This clonotype was sampled from a human donor in good health. The rearrangement uses TRBV7-2 and TRBJ2-5, with 8 bases identical to TRBD2. Specimen: PBMCs. The CDR3 loop is CASSLSIGAGGGETQYF. The CDR3 region has the DNA TGTGCCAGCAGCTTGAGTATTGGGGCGGGGGGTGGAGAGACCCAGTACTTC.